This TCR beta chain was sequenced during a study of human T cells and chemical hapten exposure. In this sample, this clonotype turned up a few times. Time point here: healthy volunteer bleed at 6 weeks. The authors' total RNA extraction used unfractionated whole blood. Methods used by the authors: A typical sample had roughly 96,000 TCRs, with about 23,224 to 690,600 overall. TCRdb redid the calling of the RACE reads with MiXCR, one entry per CDR3 protein. These V and J calls rely on TCRdb rather than the paper's analysis. The repertoire holds 40,000 to 45,000 distinct CDR3 sequences, with 3.7% as singletons. The CDR3 extends over 12 amino acids. Per germline, CDR1 DFQATT and CDR2 SNEGSKA (reference sequence). Trimming removed 2 bases at V and 2 bases at J, with 7 bases between.

Material: whole blood. The source of this sequence is a human donor in good health. Some clones in this sample may be carry-over from other donors' samples. The chain links TRBV20-1 to TRBJ2-7, with no clear D. The CDR3: CSARNMPYEQYF. The CDR3 nucleotides are TGCAGTGCTAGAAATATGCCCTACGAGCAGTACTTC.